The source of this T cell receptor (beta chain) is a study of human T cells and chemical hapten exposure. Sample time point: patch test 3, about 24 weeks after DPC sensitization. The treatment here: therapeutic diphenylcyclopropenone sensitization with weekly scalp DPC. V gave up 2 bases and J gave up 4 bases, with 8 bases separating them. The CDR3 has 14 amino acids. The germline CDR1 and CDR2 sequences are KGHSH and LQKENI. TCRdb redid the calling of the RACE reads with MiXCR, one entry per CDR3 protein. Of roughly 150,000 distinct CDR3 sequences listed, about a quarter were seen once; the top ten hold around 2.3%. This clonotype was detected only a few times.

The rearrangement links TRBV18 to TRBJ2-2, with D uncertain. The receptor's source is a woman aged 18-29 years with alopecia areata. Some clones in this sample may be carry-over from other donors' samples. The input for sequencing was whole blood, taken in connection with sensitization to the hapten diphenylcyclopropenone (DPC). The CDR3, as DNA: TGTGCCAGCTCACCAGCCTGGGGCACCGGGGAGCTGTTTTTT. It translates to CASSPAWGTGELFF.